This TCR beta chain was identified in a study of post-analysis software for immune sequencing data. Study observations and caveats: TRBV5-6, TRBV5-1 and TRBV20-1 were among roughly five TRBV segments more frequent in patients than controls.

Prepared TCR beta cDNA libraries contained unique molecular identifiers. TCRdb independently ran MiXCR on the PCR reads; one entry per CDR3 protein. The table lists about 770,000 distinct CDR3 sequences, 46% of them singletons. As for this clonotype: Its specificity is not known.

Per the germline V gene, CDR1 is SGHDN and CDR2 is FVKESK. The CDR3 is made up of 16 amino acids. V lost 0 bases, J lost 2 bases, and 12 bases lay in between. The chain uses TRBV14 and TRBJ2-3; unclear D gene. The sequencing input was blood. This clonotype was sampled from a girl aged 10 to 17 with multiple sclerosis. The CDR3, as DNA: TGTGCCAGCAGCCAAGATTTCTCCTTGCCCACAGATACGCAGTATTTT. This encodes CASSQDFSLPTDTQYF.